This T cell receptor (beta chain) emerged from a study of T cells after yellow fever vaccination (dated by TCRdb to about 2019). Notes on the research overall: Libraries from fractions with low cell numbers were prepared with the SMART-Seq v4 Ultra Low Input RNA kit. To follow T-cell clones before and after both primary and booster YFV17D yellow fever vaccination, bulk TCR alpha and beta repertoires underwent longitudinal sequencing. Two healthy male donors made up the cohort, one aged 18 to 29 years and the other aged 30 to 40 years. Bulk PBMC replicates and cell subsets were isolated from blood drawn at multiple timepoints before and after both primary and secondary immunization. Overall results and qualifications from the work: Only a couple of donors were included in the study, so the extent to which the findings can be generalized is limited. After the booster, most of the clones that had expanded following primary vaccination were detected again (around 95% of CD4 and 85% to 90% of CD8), which suggests that memory was broadly maintained. The secondary T-cell response was weaker than the primary response but faster, peaking on day 5 instead of day 15. Because abundant contaminating clonotypes from the bulk population could be contained in FACS-sorted repertoires, computational filtering was required. A small fraction of clonotypes appeared in both the CD4 and CD8 compartments, likely as a result of convergent recombination.

Trimming takes 0 bases from V and 2 bases from J, and the germline ends sit 18 bases apart. From the germline V gene, CDR1 is SGHDT and CDR2 is YYEEEE. The CDR3 has 18 amino acids, counting the end cysteine and phenylalanine. The sequence is cut down to CDR3 DNA, 54 bases in frame from base 1. Synthesis of TCR cDNA relied on 5'RACE template switching, a step that introduced a universal primer site along with unique molecular identifiers. cDNA synthesis was primed from both the TCR alpha and TCR beta constant segments. Libraries were amplified in two PCR steps, with sample barcodes and sequencing adapters added in the second step. Sequencing of libraries was done on Illumina HiSeq 2500 (2x100 bp) or NovaSeq (2x150 bp). In the authors' own workflow: Demultiplexing of reads and collapsing into UMI consensus sequences were performed with MIGEC, and V(D)J alignment was carried out with MiXCR. Vaccine-responding clonotypes were identified with edgeR using replicate PBMC samples, with FDR below 0.01 and a log2 fold change above 5 up to day 15 being required. CD4 or CD8 identity was assigned to each bulk clonotype according to whether the clonotype was present at higher abundance in the sequenced CD4 repertoire or the sequenced CD8 repertoire. TCRdb trimmed public reads at Q25 via fastp, called clones via MiXCR and kept in-frame beta chains. Identical CDR3 protein sequences are pooled into one entry, listed with their most common genes and DNA. TCRdb's processing, not the authors' own work, is the source of the V and J calls. The sample table holds about 630,000 distinct CDR3 sequences, of which roughly 12% were seen once. The top ten hold just under 15% of the sample.

Taken with the paper, the label for treatment or condition translates to: live attenuated yellow fever vaccine strain. At each blood-draw timepoint, two biological replicates of bulk PBMCs were collected. PBMCs were isolated from peripheral blood using a standard Ficoll-Paque protocol. TriZol was used to extract RNA from bulk PBMCs, CD4 and CD8 fractions, and dextramer-positive and dextramer-negative fractions. This clonotype was picked up a small number of times. What this receptor recognizes is not known. Per-base quality was not reported, and no clone a single base away is much larger than it. The sample was PBMCs, taken on the day of the yellow fever booster vaccination. The rearranged segments are TRBV5-6 and TRBJ1-5; the D gene remains uncertain. The TCR sequence derives from a man aged 25-45 years who received the YFV17D yellow fever vaccine. The CDR3 in this case is CASSLGQRQDSRNQPQHF. The nucleotides are TGTGCCAGCAGCTTGGGGCAACGGCAAGATTCGCGCAATCAGCCCCAGCATTTT.